This T cell receptor beta chain was recovered during a study of blood T cell repertoires in COVID-19. Turning to the study itself: Donors in the United States, Italy and Spain gave samples during acute or convalescent COVID-19. PBMCs, B-cell-depleted T cells, or T cells were the source of the cDNA or gDNA that made up the material.

How the authors handled the data: By means of reference gene primer amplification, nucleated cell counts were estimated. Produced via immunoSEQ multiplex PCR; TCRdb's table is partial and in-frame only. That table is the source of V, J and clone size, and D and trimming were worked out from the DNA. The table records hundreds of thousands of clones, just under 85% of them present only once. The sequenced sample consisted of peripheral blood. This sequence originates from a woman aged 50 to 60 with active or convalescent COVID-19.

The CDR3 sequence: CASSLGGASDTQYF. Here the CDR3 DNA reads TGTGCCAGCAGCTTAGGGGGCGCTTCAGATACGCAGTATTTT. This rearrangement joins TRBV7-2 to TRBJ2-3; TRBD1 is a possible D gene (5 bases). This CDR3 is built from 14 residues. Germline V CDR1 and CDR2: SGHTA, FQGNSA. V was pared by 1 base and J by 4 bases, with 9 bases between.